This T cell receptor (beta chain) stems from a study of cytotoxic CD8 clonotypes in ibrutinib-treated CLL. Study as a whole: Patients: eleven to twelve relapsed/refractory, approximately 14 treatment-naive, roughly 18 IGHV unmutated.

The TCR beta libraries used 2 to 2.5 micrograms of genomic DNA that came from cryopreserved PBMCs. Regarding this clone: Its antigen remains unidentified. The sample holds other DNA sequences that translate to the same CDR3.

The study's findings and limits: Clonality increased at ibrutinib response, then returned toward baseline at progression. Age-matched healthy donor levels were exceeded by baseline clonality, which tracked circulating CD8+ T-cell counts.

CDR1 is SGHTA and CDR2 is FQGNSA in the germline V gene. This CDR3 is built from 14 residues. V lost 0 bases, J lost 0 bases, and 4 bases lay in between. Generated by immunoSEQ multiplex PCR, the TCRdb table keeps only in-frame clones and is missing some. The sample contains some 140,000 clones, 84% of which appear only once. Sequencing used PBMCs, obtained after 24 months of ibrutinib treatment. The chain carries TRBV7-2 and TRBJ2-3; D gene unclear. The receptor comes from a human donor with chronic lymphocytic leukemia. The CDR3 coding sequence is TGTGCCAGCAGCTTAGCTCCGAGCACAGATACGCAGTATTTT. It codes for CASSLAPSTDTQYF. The full variable domain, in which reference TRBV7-2 and TRBJ2-3 provide the parts outside the CDR3, is GAGVSQSPSNKVTEKGKDVELRCDPISGHTALYWYRQSLGQGLEFLIYFQGNSAPDKSGLPSDRFSAERTGGSVSTLTIQRTQQEDSAVYLCASSLAPSTDTQYFGPGTRLTVL.